These 2 T cell receptor beta chains came from one sample sequenced in a study of blood T cells in healthy people across ages. It was with a sample-barcoded 5' primer and a J-beta primer mix that a second PCR of roughly 7 to 11 cycles was run. TCRdb called the 5' RACE reads again in MiXCR, with one record for every CDR3 protein. The sample yields about 800,000 distinct CDR3 sequences, 58% seen once. Sequenced input: blood. Every receptor here comes from a man in his thirties or forties in good health.

This CDR3 is CASSLAGHQPQHF. In nucleotides, the CDR3 is TGTGCCAGCAGCTTGGCGGGTCATCAGCCCCAGCATTTT. V gene TRBV7-2 combines with J gene TRBJ1-5, with D unresolved. V shed 3 bases and J shed 5 bases, with 8 bases lying between them. CDR3 length equals 13 residues. Germline V gene data show CDR1 as SGHTA and CDR2 as FQGNSA.

The chain employs TRBV7-9 and TRBJ2-3; D not certain. Germline V lookup: CDR1 SEHNR, CDR2 FQNEAQ (reference sequence). The CDR3 is 15 amino acids. The V gene lost 1 base and the J gene lost 1 base, with 9 bases spanning the gap. CDR3 residues: CASSLGRLRTDTQYF. CDR3 nucleotide sequence: TGTGCCAGCAGCTTAGGGCGATTACGCACAGATACGCAGTATTTT.